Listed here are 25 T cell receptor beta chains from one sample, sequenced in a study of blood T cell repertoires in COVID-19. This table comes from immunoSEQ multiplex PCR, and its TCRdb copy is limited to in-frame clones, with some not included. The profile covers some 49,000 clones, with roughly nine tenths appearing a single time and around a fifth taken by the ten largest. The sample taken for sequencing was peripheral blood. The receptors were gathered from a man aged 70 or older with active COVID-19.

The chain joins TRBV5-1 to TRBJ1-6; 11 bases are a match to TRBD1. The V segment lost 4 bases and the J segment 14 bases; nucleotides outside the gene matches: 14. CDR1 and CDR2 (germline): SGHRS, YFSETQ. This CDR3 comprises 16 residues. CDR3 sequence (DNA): TGCGCCAGCAGCGCCTATGGACAGGGGGCGCTCGGGACCCTCCACTTT. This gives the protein CASSAYGQGALGTLHF.

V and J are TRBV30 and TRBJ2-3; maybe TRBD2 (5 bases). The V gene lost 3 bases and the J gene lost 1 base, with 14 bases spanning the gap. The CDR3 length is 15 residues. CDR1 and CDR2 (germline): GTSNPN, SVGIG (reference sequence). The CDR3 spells CAWSAGGWGTDTQYF. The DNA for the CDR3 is TGTGCCTGGAGCGCCGGAGGCTGGGGCACAGATACGCAGTATTTT.

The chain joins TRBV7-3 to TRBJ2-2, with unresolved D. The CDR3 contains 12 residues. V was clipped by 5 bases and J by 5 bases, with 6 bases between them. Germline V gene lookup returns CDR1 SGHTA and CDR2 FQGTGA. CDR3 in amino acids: CASSGETGELFF. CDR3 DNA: TGTGCCAGCAGCGGAGAGACCGGGGAGCTGTTTTTT.

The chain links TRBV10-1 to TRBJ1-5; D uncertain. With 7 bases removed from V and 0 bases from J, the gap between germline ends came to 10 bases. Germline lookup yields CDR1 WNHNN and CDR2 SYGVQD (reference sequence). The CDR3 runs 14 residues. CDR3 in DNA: TGCGCCAGCAAACTAACGTATAGCAATCAGCCCCAGCATTTT. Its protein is CASKLTYSNQPQHF.

The CDR3 sequence is CAARSGQGYNEQFF. The CDR3 DNA follows: TGTGCCGCACGGTCGGGACAGGGGTACAATGAGCAGTTCTTC. The V call is TRBV19, the J call TRBJ2-1, with TRBD1 identical over 10 bases. The CDR3 length is 14 residues. The J segment lost 4 bases and the V segment lost 11 bases, leaving 8 bases of the junction unmatched. Germline CDR1 reads LNHDA; CDR2 reads SQIVND (reference sequence).

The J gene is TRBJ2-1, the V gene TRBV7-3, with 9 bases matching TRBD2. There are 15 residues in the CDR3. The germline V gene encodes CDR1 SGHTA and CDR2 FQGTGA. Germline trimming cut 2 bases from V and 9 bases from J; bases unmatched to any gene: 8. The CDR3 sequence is CASSLGVAGVGEQFF. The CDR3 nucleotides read TGTGCCAGCAGCTTAGGAGTAGCGGGGGTGGGTGAGCAGTTCTTC.

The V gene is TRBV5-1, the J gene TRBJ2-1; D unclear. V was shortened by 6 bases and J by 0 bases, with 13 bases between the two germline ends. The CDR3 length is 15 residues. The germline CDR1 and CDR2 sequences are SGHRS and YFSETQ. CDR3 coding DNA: TGCGCCAGCACGGAGTCACCGAGCTCCTACAATGAGCAGTTCTTC. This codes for CASTESPSSYNEQFF.

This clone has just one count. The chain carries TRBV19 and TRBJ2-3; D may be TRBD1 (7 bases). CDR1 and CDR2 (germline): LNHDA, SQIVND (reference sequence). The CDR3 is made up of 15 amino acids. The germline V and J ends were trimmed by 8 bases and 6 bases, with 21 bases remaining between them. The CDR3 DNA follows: TGTGCCAGTTCCGCGGGACAGCGTCGCTTTGATACGCAGTATTTT. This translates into CASSAGQRRFDTQYF.

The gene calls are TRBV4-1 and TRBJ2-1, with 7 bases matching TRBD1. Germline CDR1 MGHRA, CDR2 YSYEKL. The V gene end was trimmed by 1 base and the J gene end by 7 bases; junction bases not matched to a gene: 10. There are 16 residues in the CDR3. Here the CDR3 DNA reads TGCGCCAGCAGCCAAGGACAGGGACCCGCGAATAATGAGCAGTTCTTC. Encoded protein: CASSQGQGPANNEQFF.

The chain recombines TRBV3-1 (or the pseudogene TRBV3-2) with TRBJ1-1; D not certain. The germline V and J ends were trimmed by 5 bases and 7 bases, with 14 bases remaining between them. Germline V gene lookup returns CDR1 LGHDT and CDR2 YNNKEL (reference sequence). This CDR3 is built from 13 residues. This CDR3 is CASSNEAFNEAFF. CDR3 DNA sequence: TGTGCCAGCAGCAACGAAGCTTTTAATGAAGCTTTCTTT.

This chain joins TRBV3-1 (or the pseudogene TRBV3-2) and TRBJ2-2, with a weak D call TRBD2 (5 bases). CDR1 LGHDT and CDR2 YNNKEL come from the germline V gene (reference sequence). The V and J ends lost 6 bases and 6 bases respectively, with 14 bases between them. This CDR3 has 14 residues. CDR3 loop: CASSPQPGSGELFF. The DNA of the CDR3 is TGTGCCAGCAGTCCCCAGCCGGGGTCCGGGGAGCTGTTTTTT.

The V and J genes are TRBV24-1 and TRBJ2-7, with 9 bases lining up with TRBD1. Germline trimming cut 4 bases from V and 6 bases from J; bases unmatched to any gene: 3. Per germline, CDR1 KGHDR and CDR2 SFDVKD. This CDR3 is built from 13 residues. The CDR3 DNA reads TGTGCCACCAGTGACATGGACAGGGGCGAGCAGTACTTC. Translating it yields CATSDMDRGEQYF.

The CDR3, as DNA: TGTGCCAGCAGCGTAGAACCAGCGGGAAGAGGGACCCAGTACTTC. It is translated as CASSVEPAGRGTQYF. This chain uses TRBV9 with TRBJ2-5; 7 bases line up with TRBD2. V lost 0 bases and J lost 7; bases outside the gene matches: 9. The V gene's germline CDR1 is SGDLS and CDR2 YYNGEE. The CDR3 spans 15 residues. Supplemented by reference TRBV9 and TRBJ2-5, the full variable domain reads DSGVTQTPKHLITATGQRVTLRCSPRSGDLSVYWYQQSLDQGLQFLIQYYNGEERAKGNILERFSAQQFPDLHSELNLSSLELGDSALYFCASSVEPAGRGTQYFGPGTRLLVL.

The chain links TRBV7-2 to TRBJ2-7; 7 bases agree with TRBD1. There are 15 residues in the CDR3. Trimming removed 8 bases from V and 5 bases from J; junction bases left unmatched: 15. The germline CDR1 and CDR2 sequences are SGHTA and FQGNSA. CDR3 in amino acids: CASARGMTLGHEQYF. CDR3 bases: TGTGCCAGCGCCAGGGGGATGACTCTGGGCCACGAGCAGTACTTC.

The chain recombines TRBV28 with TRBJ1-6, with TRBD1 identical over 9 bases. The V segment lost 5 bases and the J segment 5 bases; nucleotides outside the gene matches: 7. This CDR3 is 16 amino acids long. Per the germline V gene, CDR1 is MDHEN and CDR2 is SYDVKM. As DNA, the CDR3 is TGTGCCAGCAGTCGTACAGGGGGCATCGATAATTCACCCCTCCACTTT. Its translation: CASSRTGGIDNSPLHF.

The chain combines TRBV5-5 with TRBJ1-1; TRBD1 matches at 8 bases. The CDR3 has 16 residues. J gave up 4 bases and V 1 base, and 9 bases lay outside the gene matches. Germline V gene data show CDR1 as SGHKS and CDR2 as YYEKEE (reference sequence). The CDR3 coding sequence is TGTGCCAGCAGCTTGACTATTGGGACAGGAGGCACTGAAGCTTTCTTT. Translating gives CASSLTIGTGGTEAFF.

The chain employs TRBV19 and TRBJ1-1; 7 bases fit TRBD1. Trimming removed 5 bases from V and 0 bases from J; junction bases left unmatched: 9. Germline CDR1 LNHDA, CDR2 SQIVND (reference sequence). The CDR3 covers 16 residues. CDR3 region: CASSPRQGQVNTEAFF. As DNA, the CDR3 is TGTGCCAGTAGTCCCCGACAGGGCCAAGTGAACACTGAAGCTTTCTTT.

Here the CDR3 reads CASSLKRDRRLSGANVLTF. The CDR3 DNA reads TGTGCCAGCAGCTTAAAACGGGACAGGAGACTCTCTGGGGCCAACGTCCTGACTTTC. The rearrangement uses TRBV7-2 and TRBJ2-6; 8 bases line up with TRBD1. The V segment lost 2 bases and the J segment 0 bases; nucleotides outside the gene matches: 9. The CDR3 covers 19 residues. The germline CDR1 and CDR2 sequences are SGHTA and FQGNSA.

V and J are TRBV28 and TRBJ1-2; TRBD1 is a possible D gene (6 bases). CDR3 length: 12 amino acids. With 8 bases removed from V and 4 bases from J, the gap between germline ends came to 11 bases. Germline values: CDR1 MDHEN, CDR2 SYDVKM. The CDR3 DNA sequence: TGTGCCAGCGGGGGCGGAATCTATGGCTACACCTTC. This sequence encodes CASGGGIYGYTF.

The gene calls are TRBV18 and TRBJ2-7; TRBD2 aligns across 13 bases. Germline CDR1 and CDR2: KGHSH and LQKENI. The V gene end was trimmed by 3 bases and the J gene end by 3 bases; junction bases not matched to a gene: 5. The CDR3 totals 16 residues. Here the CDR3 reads CASSPSLAGGNYEQYF. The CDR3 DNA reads TGTGCCAGCTCACCTTCACTAGCGGGGGGGAACTACGAGCAGTACTTC. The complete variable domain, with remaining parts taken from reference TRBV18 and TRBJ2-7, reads NAGVMQNPRHLVRRRGQEARLRCSPMKGHSHVYWYRQLPEEGLKFMVYLQKENIIDESGMPKERFSAEFPKEGPSILRIQQVVRGDSAAYFCASSPSLAGGNYEQYFGPGTRLTVT.

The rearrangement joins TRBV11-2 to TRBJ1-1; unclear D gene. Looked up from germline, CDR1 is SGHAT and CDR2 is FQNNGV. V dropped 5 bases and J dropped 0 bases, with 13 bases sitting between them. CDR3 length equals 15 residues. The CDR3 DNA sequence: TGTGCCAGCAGCGTAAATGGCAGGATGAACACTGAAGCTTTCTTT. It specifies CASSVNGRMNTEAFF.

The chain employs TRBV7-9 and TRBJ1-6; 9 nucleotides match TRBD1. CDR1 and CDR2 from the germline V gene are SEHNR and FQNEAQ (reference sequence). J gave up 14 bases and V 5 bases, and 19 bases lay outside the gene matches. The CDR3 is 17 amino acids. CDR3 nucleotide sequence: TGTGCCAGCAGCCTGCTTCCACCGGGACAGGGAGCTAGGTCCCTCCACTTT. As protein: CASSLLPPGQGARSLHF.

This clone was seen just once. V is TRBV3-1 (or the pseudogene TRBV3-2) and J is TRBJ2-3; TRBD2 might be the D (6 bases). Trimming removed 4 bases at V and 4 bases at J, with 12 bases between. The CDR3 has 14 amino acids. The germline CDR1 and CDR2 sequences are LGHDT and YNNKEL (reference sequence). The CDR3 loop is CASSRLGGADTQYF. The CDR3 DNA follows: TGTGCCAGCAGCCGACTAGGAGGCGCAGATACGCAGTATTTT.

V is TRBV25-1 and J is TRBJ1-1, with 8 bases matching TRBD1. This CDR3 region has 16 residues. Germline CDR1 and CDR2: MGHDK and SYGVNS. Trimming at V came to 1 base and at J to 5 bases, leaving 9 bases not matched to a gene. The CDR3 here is CASSESQGARRTEAFF. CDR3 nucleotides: TGTGCCAGCAGTGAATCCCAGGGGGCGCGGCGGACTGAAGCTTTCTTT.

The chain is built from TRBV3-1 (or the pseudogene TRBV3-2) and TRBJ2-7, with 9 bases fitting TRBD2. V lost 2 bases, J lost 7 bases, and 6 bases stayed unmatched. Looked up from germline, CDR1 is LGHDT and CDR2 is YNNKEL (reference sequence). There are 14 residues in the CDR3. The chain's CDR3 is CASSQHGREGEQYF. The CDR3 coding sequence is TGTGCCAGCAGCCAACACGGGCGGGAGGGTGAGCAGTACTTC.